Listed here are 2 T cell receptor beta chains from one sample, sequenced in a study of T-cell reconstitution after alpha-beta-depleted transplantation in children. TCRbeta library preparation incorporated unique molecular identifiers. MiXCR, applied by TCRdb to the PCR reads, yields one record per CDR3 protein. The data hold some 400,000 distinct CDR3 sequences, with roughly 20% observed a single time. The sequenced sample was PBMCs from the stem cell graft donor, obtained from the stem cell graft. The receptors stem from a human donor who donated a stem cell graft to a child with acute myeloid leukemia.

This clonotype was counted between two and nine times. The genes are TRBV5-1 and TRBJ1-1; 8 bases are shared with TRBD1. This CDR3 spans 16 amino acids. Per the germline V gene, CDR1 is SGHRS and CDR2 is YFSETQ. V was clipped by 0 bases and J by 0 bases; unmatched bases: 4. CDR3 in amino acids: CASSLGQGILNTEAFF. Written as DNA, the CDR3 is TGCGCCAGCAGCTTGGGACAGGGGATTCTGAACACTGAAGCTTTCTTT.

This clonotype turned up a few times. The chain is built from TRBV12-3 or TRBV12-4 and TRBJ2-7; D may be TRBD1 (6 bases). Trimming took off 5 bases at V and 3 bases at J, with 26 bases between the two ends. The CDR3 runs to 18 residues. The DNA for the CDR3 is TGTGCCAGCAGTCCCCCCGGAGGCGCTGGGGGCTATAACTACGAGCAGTACTTC. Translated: CASSPPGGAGGYNYEQYF.